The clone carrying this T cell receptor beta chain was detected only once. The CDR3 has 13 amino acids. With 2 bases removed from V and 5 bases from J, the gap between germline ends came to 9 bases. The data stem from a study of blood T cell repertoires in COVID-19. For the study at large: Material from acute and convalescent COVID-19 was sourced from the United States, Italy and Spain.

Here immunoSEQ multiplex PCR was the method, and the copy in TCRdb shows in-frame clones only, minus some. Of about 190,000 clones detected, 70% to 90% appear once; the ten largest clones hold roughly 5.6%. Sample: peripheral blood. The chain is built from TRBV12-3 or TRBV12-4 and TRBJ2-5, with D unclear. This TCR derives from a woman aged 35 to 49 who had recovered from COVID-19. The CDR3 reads CASSLFIRETQYF. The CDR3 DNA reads TGTGCCAGCAGTTTATTTATCCGGGAGACCCAGTACTTC.